This T cell receptor (beta chain) is drawn from a study of STAT5B mutations in CD4+ large granular lymphocyte leukemia. Profiling relied on immunoSEQ multiplex PCR, and the TCRdb table lists in-frame clones only, not all of them. The repertoire holds some 45,000 clones, with around 85% as singletons. With 5 bases clipped from V and 5 bases from J, the junction kept 8 bases outside the gene matches. CDR1 and CDR2 (germline): SGHDT, YYEEEE. The CDR3 has 16 residues. This sequence originates from a human donor in good health. The chain has TRBV5-6 and TRBJ2-2; 11 nucleotides line up with TRBD1. Sequencing used CD4+ T cells from blood buffy coats. CDR3 sequence (DNA): TGTGCCAGCAGTCTGGACAGGGGGCCTTCGACCGGGGAGCTGTTTTTT. Protein sequence: CASSLDRGPSTGELFF.